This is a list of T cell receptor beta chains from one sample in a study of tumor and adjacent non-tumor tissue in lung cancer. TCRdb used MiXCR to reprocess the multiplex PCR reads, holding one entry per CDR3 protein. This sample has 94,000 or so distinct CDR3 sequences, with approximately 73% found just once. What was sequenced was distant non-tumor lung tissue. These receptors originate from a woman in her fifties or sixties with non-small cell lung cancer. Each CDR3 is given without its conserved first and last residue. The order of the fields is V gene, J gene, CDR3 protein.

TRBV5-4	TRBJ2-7	ASSLGRDSLYEQY
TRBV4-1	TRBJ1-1	ASSHRTGGSEAF
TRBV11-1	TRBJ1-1	ANSLPPQGKGEAF
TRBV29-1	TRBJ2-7	SVVAQVREQY
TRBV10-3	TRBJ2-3	AIKDSSPDTQY
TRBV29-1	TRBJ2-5	RGGRQETQH
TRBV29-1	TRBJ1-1	SVTTGGTEAF
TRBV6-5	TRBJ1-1	ASSRGAL
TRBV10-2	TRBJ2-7	SSRQGGNEQH
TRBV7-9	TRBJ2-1	ASSPRTVSVHEQF
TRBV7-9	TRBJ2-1	ASSLGAPSSYNEQF
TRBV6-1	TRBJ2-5	ASRVYLGGETQY
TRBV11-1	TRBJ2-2	ASNPRDRGRARRTGELF
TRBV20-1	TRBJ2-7	NAEELAGGGYEQY
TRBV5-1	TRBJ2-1	ASSPLINGPGSYNEQF
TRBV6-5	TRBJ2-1	VNSSGQYNEQF
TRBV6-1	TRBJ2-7	TSSERLEGYEQY
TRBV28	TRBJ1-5	ASSPRYRGSQPQH
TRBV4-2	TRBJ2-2	ASSQGLDTGDLF
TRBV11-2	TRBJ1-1	DSSLGGPKSMNTEAF
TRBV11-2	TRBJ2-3	ASCLGSDDTHY
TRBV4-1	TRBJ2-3	ASGYEPSTDTQY
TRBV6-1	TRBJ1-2	ASSEIGGSVGYT
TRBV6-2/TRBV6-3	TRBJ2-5	ANKGRRDLQGGQETQY
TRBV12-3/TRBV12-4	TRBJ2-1	ASSLHRAGGPQEQF
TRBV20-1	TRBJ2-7	SAHQGAGSDEQY
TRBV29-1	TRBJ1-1	SVVKAEAF
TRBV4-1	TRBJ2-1	ANSQEGRGGEGYNEQF
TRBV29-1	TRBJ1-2	IVELPAGKGEKGWGYS
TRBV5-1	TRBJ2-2	ASSLAGGVSAGELF
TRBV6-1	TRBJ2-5	ASSRSEARGGQETQY
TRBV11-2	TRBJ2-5	ASSLLLGEESHY
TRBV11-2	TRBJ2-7	ASSLKGQTEY
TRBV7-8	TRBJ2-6	ASSPQGAVSGTNVLT
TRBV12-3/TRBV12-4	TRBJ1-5	ASNGRGNQPLH
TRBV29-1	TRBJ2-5	SVRGTEETHY